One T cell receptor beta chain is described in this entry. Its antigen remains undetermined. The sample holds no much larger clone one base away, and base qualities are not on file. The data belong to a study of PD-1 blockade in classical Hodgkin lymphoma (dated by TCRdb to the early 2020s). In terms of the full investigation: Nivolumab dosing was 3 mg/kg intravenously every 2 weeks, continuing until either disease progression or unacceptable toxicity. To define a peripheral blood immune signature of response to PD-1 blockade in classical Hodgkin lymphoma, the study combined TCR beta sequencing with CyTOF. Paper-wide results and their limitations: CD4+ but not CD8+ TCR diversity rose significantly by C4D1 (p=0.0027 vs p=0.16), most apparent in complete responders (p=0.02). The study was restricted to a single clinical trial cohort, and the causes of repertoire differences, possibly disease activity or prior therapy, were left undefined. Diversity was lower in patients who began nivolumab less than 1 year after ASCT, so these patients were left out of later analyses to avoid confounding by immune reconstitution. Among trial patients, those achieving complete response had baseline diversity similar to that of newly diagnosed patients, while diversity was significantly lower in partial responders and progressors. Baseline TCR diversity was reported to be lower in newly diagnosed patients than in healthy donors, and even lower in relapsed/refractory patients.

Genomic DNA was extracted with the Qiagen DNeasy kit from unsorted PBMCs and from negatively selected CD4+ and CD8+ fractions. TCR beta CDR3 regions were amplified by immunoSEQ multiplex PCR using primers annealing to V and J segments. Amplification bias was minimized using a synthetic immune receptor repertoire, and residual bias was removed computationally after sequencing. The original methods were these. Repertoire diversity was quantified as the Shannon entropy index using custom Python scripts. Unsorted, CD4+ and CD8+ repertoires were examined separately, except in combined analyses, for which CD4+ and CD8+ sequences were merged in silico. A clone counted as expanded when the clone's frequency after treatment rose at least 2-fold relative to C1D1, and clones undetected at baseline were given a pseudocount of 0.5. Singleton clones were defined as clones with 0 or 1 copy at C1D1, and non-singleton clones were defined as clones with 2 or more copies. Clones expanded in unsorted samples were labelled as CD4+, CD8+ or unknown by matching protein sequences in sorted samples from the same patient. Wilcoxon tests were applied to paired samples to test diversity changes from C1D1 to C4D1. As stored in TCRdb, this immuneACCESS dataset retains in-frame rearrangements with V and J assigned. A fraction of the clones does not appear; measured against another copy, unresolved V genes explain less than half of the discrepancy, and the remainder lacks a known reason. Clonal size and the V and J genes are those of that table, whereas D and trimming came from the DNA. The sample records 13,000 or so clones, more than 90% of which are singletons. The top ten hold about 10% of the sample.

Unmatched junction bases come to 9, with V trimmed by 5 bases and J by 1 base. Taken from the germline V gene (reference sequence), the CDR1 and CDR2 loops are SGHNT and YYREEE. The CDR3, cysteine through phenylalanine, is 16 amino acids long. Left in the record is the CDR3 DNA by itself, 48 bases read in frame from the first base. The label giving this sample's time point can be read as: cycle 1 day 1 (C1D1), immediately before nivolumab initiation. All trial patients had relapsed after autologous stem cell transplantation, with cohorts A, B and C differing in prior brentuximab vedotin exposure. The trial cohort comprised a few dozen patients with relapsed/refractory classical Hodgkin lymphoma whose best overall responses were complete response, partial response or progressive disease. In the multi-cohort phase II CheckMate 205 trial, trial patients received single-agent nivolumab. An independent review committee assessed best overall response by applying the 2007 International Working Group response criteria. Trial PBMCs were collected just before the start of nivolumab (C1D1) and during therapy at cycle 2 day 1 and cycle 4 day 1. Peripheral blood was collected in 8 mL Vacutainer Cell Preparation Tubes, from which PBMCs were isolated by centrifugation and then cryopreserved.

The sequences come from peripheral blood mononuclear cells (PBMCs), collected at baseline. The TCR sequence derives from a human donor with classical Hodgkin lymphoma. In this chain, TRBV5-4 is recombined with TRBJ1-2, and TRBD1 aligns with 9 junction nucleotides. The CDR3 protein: CASRNLDRGNNYGYTF. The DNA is TGTGCCAGCAGGAACCTGGACAGGGGTAATAACTATGGCTACACCTTC. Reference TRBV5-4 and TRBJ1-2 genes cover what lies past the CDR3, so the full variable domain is ETGVTQSPTHLIKTRGQQVTLRCSSQSGHNTVSWYQQALGQGPQFIFQYYREEENGRGNFPPRFSGLQFPNYSSELNVNALELDDSALYLCASRNLDRGNNYGYTFGSGTRLTVV.